A single sample gave rise to the 3 T cell receptor beta chains below, sequenced in a study of identifying expanded T cells in peripheral blood. Measured with immunoSEQ multiplex PCR; TCRdb has only the in-frame clones, and not every one. The table includes about 74,000 clones, about 83% detected once. Material: blood. The receptors were gathered from a person between 18 and 70 years old in good health.

The genes are TRBV5-1 and TRBJ2-1; 12 positions match TRBD1. The J segment lost 10 bases and the V segment lost 4 bases, leaving 9 bases of the junction unmatched. The CDR3 length is 15 residues. Per germline, CDR1 SGHRS and CDR2 YFSETQ. CDR3 nucleotide sequence: TGCGCCAGCAGCCTGGGACAGGGGGCGCCTGAAGAGCAGTTCTTC. This gives the protein CASSLGQGAPEEQFF.

The V and J genes are TRBV2 and TRBJ1-2; D gene ambiguous. V shed 3 bases and J shed 4 bases, with 12 bases lying between them. CDR1 is SNHLY, CDR2 FYNNEI, per germline. The length of the CDR3 is 14 residues. The CDR3 spells CASSDGTPGYGYTF. In DNA, the CDR3 is TGTGCCAGCAGTGACGGCACCCCGGGCTATGGCTACACCTTC.

The chain employs TRBV29-1 and TRBJ1-1, with 7 bases fitting TRBD1. Germline V gene sequence: CDR1 SQVTM, CDR2 ANQGSEA. The CDR3 has 15 residues. J lost 2 bases, V lost 3 bases, and 9 bases had no gene match. The CDR3 bases are TGCAGCGTTGATAGAGGAGGAGGGGGCAACACTGAAGCTTTCTTT. Translation gives CSVDRGGGGNTEAFF. Filled out from reference TRBV29-1 and TRBJ1-1, the complete variable domain reads SAVISQKPSRDICQRGTSLTIQCQVDSQVTMMFWYRQQPGQSLTLIATANQGSEATYESGFVIDKFPISRPNLTFSTLTVSNMSPEDSSIYLCSVDRGGGGNTEAFFGQGTRLTVV.